These 32 T cell receptor beta chains share one sample of origin, sequenced in a study of identical twins. Each CDR3 protein is one row after TCRdb ran MiXCR on the 5' RACE reads. The sample gives 400,000 to 550,000 distinct CDR3 sequences, around 20% of which show up once; 0.75% to 0.95% is in the top ten. Another study also made use of these data, one on T cells expressing NK-cell markers.

Sample: CD4+ T cells sorted from blood. The origin of the receptors is a woman aged 18-29 years in good health.

CDR3 sequence: CASSTGTSIENTEAFF. DNA of the CDR3: TGCGCCAGCAGCACGGGGACCTCTATAGAGAACACTGAAGCTTTCTTT. J is TRBJ1-1 and V is TRBV5-1; possibly TRBD1 for D (5 bases). The CDR3 is 16 residues long. V was shortened by 4 bases and J by 1 base, with 17 bases between the two germline ends. Germline loops: CDR1 SGHRS, CDR2 YFSETQ. The full variable domain, with the rest looked up from reference TRBV5-1 and TRBJ1-1, is KAGVTQTPRYLIKTRGQQVTLSCSPISGHRSVSWYQQTPGQGLQFLFEYFSETQRNKGNFPGRFSGRQFSNSRSEMNVSTLELGDSALYLCASSTGTSIENTEAFFGQGTRLTVV.

The chain uses TRBV29-1 and TRBJ1-1; 8 nucleotides align to TRBD1. The CDR3 has 12 amino acids. Germline V CDR1 and CDR2: SQVTM, ANQGSEA. V lost 7 bases to trimming and J lost 4 bases; unmatched junction nucleotides: 5. The CDR3 DNA follows: TGCAGCGCCAGGGGGCTCGGCACTGAAGCTTTCTTT. Translated: CSARGLGTEAFF.

This clonotype was seen a few times. V and J are TRBV6-2 or TRBV6-3 and TRBJ1-1; TRBD1 might be the D (6 bases). The CDR3 consists of 17 residues. V lost 2 bases and J 0 bases, leaving 16 bases between the germline ends. Germline V CDR1 and CDR2: MNHEY, SVGEGT. For the CDR3, the DNA is TGTGCCAGCAGTTACGGGGGGACACACCGAATGAACACTGAAGCTTTCTTT. This gives the protein CASSYGGTHRMNTEAFF.

The V call is TRBV29-1, the J call TRBJ1-2; TRBD1 matches 9 bases. V shed 6 bases, J shed 5 bases, and the junction held 7 bases outside the gene matches. Germline V gene sequence: CDR1 SQVTM, CDR2 ANQGSEA. The CDR3 consists of 13 residues. Here the CDR3 reads CSVGGQGKYGYTF. The CDR3 DNA follows: TGCAGCGTGGGAGGACAGGGGAAATATGGCTACACCTTC.

V gene TRBV20-1 combines with J gene TRBJ1-1; 7 bases align to TRBD1. V lost 6 bases, J lost 1 base, and 8 bases stayed unmatched. The CDR3 is made up of 14 amino acids. Looked up from germline, CDR1 is DFQATT and CDR2 is SNEGSKA (reference sequence). The CDR3 reads CSAQWDSPNTEAFF. Written as DNA, the CDR3 is TGCAGTGCCCAGTGGGACAGTCCGAACACTGAAGCTTTCTTT.

This clonotype was counted a few times. The chain has TRBV5-1 and TRBJ2-1; D may be TRBD1 (6 bases). The V end lost 0 bases, the J end lost 3 bases, and 13 bases lay between the germline ends. The CDR3 runs 16 residues. Germline V gene lookup returns CDR1 SGHRS and CDR2 YFSETQ. The CDR3 here is CASSLGGGGLYNEQFF. The CDR3 bases are TGCGCCAGCAGCTTGGGGGGTGGGGGCCTCTACAATGAGCAGTTCTTC.

This clonotype was counted a few times. The chain has TRBV6-2 or TRBV6-3 and TRBJ2-7, with 8 bases identical to TRBD2. CDR3 size: 14 residues. The V gene's germline CDR1 is MNHEY and CDR2 SVGEGT. After removal of 7 bases from V and 3 bases from J, the junction contained 8 bases not matched to a gene. DNA of the CDR3: TGTGCCAGCACCCGCGGGAGGCTAAGCTACGAGCAGTACTTC. Protein: CASTRGRLSYEQYF.

This clonotype was detected only a few times. The chain combines TRBV20-1 with TRBJ1-5; D perhaps matches TRBD1 (5 bases). The CDR3 spans 14 residues. Germline CDR1 DFQATT, CDR2 SNEGSKA (reference sequence). Trimming stripped 5 bases from V and 2 bases from J, with 13 bases between. CDR3 coding DNA: TGCAGTGCTGGGGGTGCTGGCCGCAATCAGCCCCAGCATTTT. This translates into CSAGGAGRNQPQHF.

J is TRBJ1-1 and V is TRBV5-6; 7 bases fit TRBD1. J gave up 3 bases and V 2 bases, and 1 base lay outside the gene matches. Per germline, CDR1 SGHDT and CDR2 YYEEEE. The CDR3 covers 13 residues. CDR3 loop: CASSFRGHTEAFF. The DNA of the CDR3 is TGTGCCAGCAGCTTTAGGGGGCACACTGAAGCTTTCTTT.

This clonotype occurred a few times. The chain joins TRBV20-1 to TRBJ2-1; 12 bases fit TRBD2. CDR3 length: 12 amino acids. Germline CDR1 is DFQATT and CDR2 is SNEGSKA (reference sequence). The CDR3 nucleotides are TGCACTGGACTAGCGGGACGAAATGAGCAGTTCTTC. As protein: CTGLAGRNEQFF.

The chain carries TRBV7-9 and TRBJ2-1; unclear D gene. V lost 8 bases and J 0 bases, leaving 14 bases between the germline ends. CDR1 SEHNR and CDR2 FQNEAQ come from the germline V gene (reference sequence). This CDR3 is 15 amino acids long. The CDR3: CASHLVPSSYNEQFF. DNA for the CDR3: TGTGCCAGCCACTTGGTGCCGAGCTCCTACAATGAGCAGTTCTTC.

The chain recombines TRBV14 with TRBJ2-5, with D possibly TRBD2 on 5 matching bases. The CDR3 is 14 amino acids. Trimming cost V 5 bases and J 7 bases, with 17 bases left between them. Germline CDR1 and CDR2: SGHDN and FVKESK. This CDR3 reads CASSEWTSQRTQYF. DNA of the CDR3: TGTGCCAGCAGCGAATGGACTTCGCAACGGACCCAGTACTTC. Combining the CDR3 with reference TRBV14 and TRBJ2-5 gives the whole variable domain EAGVTQFPSHSVIEKGQTVTLRCDPISGHDNLYWYRRVMGKEIKFLLHFVKESKQDESGMPNNRFLAERTGGTYSTLKVQPAELEDSGVYFCASSEWTSQRTQYFGPGTRLLVL.

This clonotype has a count of ten or more. The rearrangement links TRBV5-5 to TRBJ2-7, with 7 bases fitting TRBD1. CDR3 length: 16 residues. With 5 bases clipped from V and 0 bases from J, the junction kept 11 bases outside the gene matches. CDR1 is SGHKS and CDR2 is YYEKEE in the germline V gene (reference sequence). CDR3: CASRRTGTANSYEQYF. CDR3 coding DNA: TGTGCCAGCAGGCGAACCGGGACAGCGAACTCCTACGAGCAGTACTTC.

This clonotype was detected a few times. The chain uses TRBV6-6 and TRBJ1-5, with D hard to call. From germline, CDR1 is MNHNY and CDR2 SVGAGI (reference sequence). The CDR3 contains 12 residues. V was clipped by 7 bases and J by 5 bases, with 9 bases between them. CDR3 residues: CASNGGDQPQHF. CDR3 DNA: TGTGCCAGCAATGGCGGAGATCAGCCCCAGCATTTT.

This clonotype has more than one count but fewer than ten. The CDR3 sequence is CSAREQGRQDTEAFF. CDR3 bases: TGCAGTGCTAGAGAGCAGGGACGTCAGGACACTGAAGCTTTCTTT. The chain employs TRBV20-1 and TRBJ1-1, with D perhaps matching TRBD1 (5 bases). V lost 0 bases and J 3 bases, leaving 14 bases between the germline ends. The CDR3 has 15 residues. The germline V gene has CDR1 DFQATT and CDR2 SNEGSKA (reference sequence).

The genes are TRBV20-1 and TRBJ1-2, with a possible D match to TRBD1 (5 bases). The CDR3 loop spans 14 amino acids. Germline V gene lookup returns CDR1 DFQATT and CDR2 SNEGSKA (reference sequence). V was cut by 3 bases and J by 4 bases, with 15 bases left in between. The CDR3 reads CSASLPSRGYGYTF. The CDR3 bases are TGCAGTGCTAGTTTGCCGAGTAGGGGCTATGGCTACACCTTC.

This clonotype has just a few counts. The CDR3 is CASSYLPRDQETQYF. The DNA for the CDR3 is TGTGCCAGCAGCTACTTGCCAAGGGACCAAGAGACCCAGTACTTC. This chain connects TRBV7-9 to TRBJ2-5, with D unresolved. Germline CDR1 is SEHNR and CDR2 is FQNEAQ (reference sequence). The germline V and J ends were trimmed by 4 bases and 0 bases, with 12 bases remaining between them. This CDR3 has 15 amino acids.

The chain recombines TRBV5-1 with TRBJ2-7; D ambiguous. V gave up 1 base and J gave up 6 bases, with 14 bases separating them. Germline lookup yields CDR1 SGHRS and CDR2 YFSETQ. The CDR3 covers 14 residues. In DNA form, the CDR3 reads TGCGCCAGCAGCTTGTTGACCGGTAGACGCGAGCAGTACTTC. Its protein product is CASSLLTGRREQYF. Full variable domain (remainder filled in from reference TRBV5-1 and TRBJ2-7): KAGVTQTPRYLIKTRGQQVTLSCSPISGHRSVSWYQQTPGQGLQFLFEYFSETQRNKGNFPGRFSGRQFSNSRSEMNVSTLELGDSALYLCASSLLTGRREQYFGPGTRLTVT.

This clonotype has just a few counts. The chain couples TRBV10-3 to TRBJ1-2; possible D gene TRBD1, 6 bases. There are 14 residues in the CDR3. V dropped 10 bases and J dropped 0 bases, with 15 bases sitting between them. The germline gives CDR1 ENHRY, CDR2 SYGVKD. The CDR3 region has the DNA TGTGCCACAAAGGGGGGAAGGCCTAACTATGGCTACACCTTC. It specifies CATKGGRPNYGYTF.

The rearrangement links TRBV29-1 to TRBJ1-1; 9 nucleotides align to TRBD1. Germline-derived CDR1 and CDR2 are SQVTM and ANQGSEA. With V trimmed by 6 bases and J by 4 bases, 6 bases remained unmatched. The CDR3 contains 13 residues. The CDR3 nucleotides read TGCAGCGTCCGGGACAGGGTGGGCACTGAAGCTTTCTTT. This gives the protein CSVRDRVGTEAFF.

This clonotype has a handful of counts. The chain joins TRBV12-3 or TRBV12-4 to TRBJ1-2; no definite D call. The CDR3 has 14 amino acids. V was cut by 5 bases and J by 8 bases, with 18 bases left in between. This CDR3 reads CASSPQVTNWGYTF. The CDR3 DNA sequence: TGTGCCAGCAGTCCTCAGGTGACTAACTGGGGCTACACCTTC.

The rearrangement joins TRBV5-1 to TRBJ1-1, with 8 nucleotides matching TRBD1. The germline gives CDR1 SGHRS, CDR2 YFSETQ. The V segment lost 3 bases and the J segment 2 bases; nucleotides outside the gene matches: 18. The CDR3 runs to 19 residues. The CDR3: CASSSKGWAGQGLNTEAFF. The CDR3 DNA sequence: TGCGCCAGCAGCTCCAAAGGATGGGCCGGACAGGGATTAAACACTGAAGCTTTCTTT.

This clonotype has a handful of counts. The genes are TRBV20-1 and TRBJ2-1, with D perhaps TRBD1 (7 bases). The ends were cut back, 3 bases at V and 7 bases at J, with 16 bases in the middle. Per the germline V gene, CDR1 is DFQATT and CDR2 is SNEGSKA (reference sequence). The CDR3 sequence is 14 residues long. CDR3: CSASSARGANEQFF. As DNA, the CDR3 is TGCAGTGCTAGCTCCGCCAGGGGGGCGAATGAGCAGTTCTTC.

This clonotype came up a few times. This sequence joins TRBV6-2 or TRBV6-3 and TRBJ2-7, with D perhaps TRBD1 (6 bases). Germline CDR1 MNHEY, CDR2 SVGEGT. CDR3 length: 12 residues. The germline V and J ends were trimmed by 10 bases and 0 bases, with 10 bases remaining between them. The CDR3 region is CATGDTSYEQYF. CDR3 DNA: TGTGCCACCGGGGACACCTCCTACGAGCAGTACTTC.

The chain joins TRBV29-1 to TRBJ2-7; no firm D call. The V gene lost 7 bases and the J gene lost 0 bases, with 10 bases spanning the gap. Per germline, CDR1 SQVTM and CDR2 ANQGSEA. CDR3 size: 12 residues. CDR3 region: CSALGYSYEQYF. The CDR3 DNA reads as TGCAGCGCCCTGGGATACTCCTACGAGCAGTACTTC.

The chain links TRBV20-1 to TRBJ1-5, with D unresolved. Per germline, CDR1 DFQATT and CDR2 SNEGSKA (reference sequence). The V gene lost 1 base and the J gene lost 0 bases, with 4 bases spanning the gap. The CDR3 extends over 13 amino acids. CDR3 sequence (DNA): TGCAGTGCTAGAGGGACTAGCAATCAGCCCCAGCATTTT. Translated: CSARGTSNQPQHF.

CDR3 bases: TGTGCCATCAGGTATTTAAGCTCCTACAATGAGCAGTTCTTC. Its protein product is CAIRYLSSYNEQFF. The V call is TRBV10-3, the J call TRBJ2-1; D is undetermined. V was shortened by 6 bases and J by 0 bases, with 9 bases between the two germline ends. Looked up from germline, CDR1 is ENHRY and CDR2 is SYGVKD. This CDR3 has 14 amino acids.

This clonotype was seen more than once but under ten times. V is TRBV6-1 and J is TRBJ1-1, with 7 bases lining up with TRBD1. V lost 7 bases and J lost 3; bases outside the gene matches: 5. The germline V gene has CDR1 MNHNS and CDR2 SASEGT. This CDR3 comprises 13 residues. CDR3 sequence: CASKPDRDTEAFF. CDR3 sequence (DNA): TGTGCCAGCAAGCCTGACAGGGACACTGAAGCTTTCTTT.

This clonotype was counted a few times. The chain uses TRBV5-1 and TRBJ2-5; D is perhaps TRBD1 or TRBD2 (5 bases each). Trimming took 6 bases from V and 1 from J, leaving 16 bases between them. Germline loops: CDR1 SGHRS, CDR2 YFSETQ. This CDR3 region has 15 residues. The CDR3 region has the DNA TGCGCCAGCAAAGGCTTTCCAGGGAGCCAAGAGACCCAGTACTTC. It is translated as CASKGFPGSQETQYF.

This clonotype was counted at least ten times. The chain is built from TRBV3-1 and TRBJ2-7; 9 bases agree with TRBD2. Trimming at V came to 4 bases and at J to 4 bases, leaving 17 bases not matched to a gene. The CDR3 covers 18 residues. Per the germline V gene, CDR1 is LGHDT and CDR2 is YNNKEL (reference sequence). This CDR3 reads CASSRGGLAFSPLYEQYF. For the CDR3, the DNA is TGTGCCAGCAGCCGCGGGGGACTAGCTTTTTCTCCCTTATACGAGCAGTACTTC.

The chain recombines TRBV12-3 or TRBV12-4 with TRBJ2-7; D may be TRBD1 (6 bases). V lost 6 bases and J lost 0, with 15 bases in between. CDR3 length equals 15 residues. This chain's CDR3 is CASRKLTGSSYEQYF. CDR3 nucleotide sequence: TGTGCCAGCAGGAAATTAACAGGGAGCTCCTACGAGCAGTACTTC.

The CDR3 DNA is TGTGCCACCAGTGATAGGGGTAGCGAGGAGACCCAGTACTTC. Its translation: CATSDRGSEETQYF. This chain links TRBV24-1 with TRBJ2-5; perhaps D is TRBD1 or TRBD2 (5 bases each). Germline loops: CDR1 KGHDR, CDR2 SFDVKD. Deletions cut 3 bases from V and 5 bases from J, with 12 bases between. The CDR3 totals 14 residues.